What follows are 27 T cell receptor beta chains derived from one specimen sequenced in a study of shared clonotypes between healthy human individuals. The assay was immunoSEQ multiplex PCR, and TCRdb's table has in-frame clones only and misses some. The profile shows about 2,500,000 clones, roughly 92% of them singletons. Material: naive CD4+ T cells sorted from blood. Subset noted: CD45RA+ positively selected. Receptors were obtained from a man aged 18 to 35 in good health.

Comment on this clone: One end of the junction varies from germline; a read error may be responsible. V is TRBV7-7 and J is TRBJ2-5; D uncertain. The CDR3 extends over 13 amino acids. The germline gives CDR1 SSHAT, CDR2 FNYEAQ (reference sequence). CDR3 residues: CASSRRLQETQYF. The CDR3 DNA follows: TGTGCTAGCAGCCGACGGCTACAAGAGACCCAGTACTTC.

The genes are TRBV30 and TRBJ2-6; D is unclear. The germline CDR1 and CDR2 sequences are GTSNPN and SVGIG (reference sequence). This CDR3 comprises 17 residues. Trimming took 2 bases from V and 0 from J, leaving 14 bases between them. For the CDR3, the DNA is TGTGCCTGGAGTAAAGATAGGACCAGCTCTGGGGCCAACGTCCTGACTTTC. It encodes CAWSKDRTSSGANVLTF.

The chain has TRBV7-2 and TRBJ2-7; D possibly corresponds to TRBD1 (6 bases). The CDR3 is 16 amino acids. Trimming took off 4 bases at V and 2 bases at J, with 18 bases between the two ends. The germline V gene has CDR1 SGHTA and CDR2 FQGNSA. CDR3 sequence (DNA): TGTGCCAGCAGCTCATATTATACAGGGACGGCCTACGAGCAGTACTTC. This encodes CASSSYYTGTAYEQYF.

The chain links TRBV6-5 to TRBJ1-5; D unresolved. CDR1 and CDR2 (germline): MNHEY, SVGAGI. Between the trimmed V and J ends, which lost 6 bases and 7 bases, there was a span of 16 bases. This CDR3 has 14 residues. CDR3 residues: CASRALGSGQPQHF. Here the CDR3 DNA reads TGTGCCAGCAGGGCCCTAGGGTCCGGGCAGCCCCAGCATTTT.

This clone was observed a single time. The V call is TRBV5-1, the J call TRBJ2-5; no clear D gene. In germline, CDR1 is SGHRS, CDR2 YFSETQ. This CDR3 contains 12 residues. The V end was cut by 7 bases, the J end by 1 base, with 8 bases between. DNA for the CDR3: TGCGCCAGCCGCCCCAGCCAAGAGACCCAGTACTTC. Its protein is CASRPSQETQYF.

The chain is built from TRBV6-5 and TRBJ1-5; D remains ambiguous. Germline CDR1 and CDR2: MNHEY and SVGAGI. V was clipped by 6 bases and J by 3 bases, with 9 bases between them. The CDR3 has 13 amino acids. CDR3 residues: CASSPYYNQPQHF. For the CDR3, the DNA is TGTGCCAGCAGCCCGTACTACAATCAGCCCCAGCATTTT.

Here the CDR3 DNA reads TGTGCCAGCAGCTTAGCAGTGGGGGGGAGTACAGATACGCAGTATTTT. Translation gives CASSLAVGGSTDTQYF. V gene TRBV7-2 combines with J gene TRBJ2-3; TRBD2 matches at 7 bases. CDR1 is SGHTA, CDR2 FQGNSA, per germline. This CDR3 region has 16 residues. V lost 0 bases and J lost 3; bases outside the gene matches: 6. Full variable domain (outside the CDR3, taken from reference TRBV7-2 and TRBJ2-3): GAGVSQSPSNKVTEKGKDVELRCDPISGHTALYWYRQSLGQGLEFLIYFQGNSAPDKSGLPSDRFSAERTGGSVSTLTIQRTQQEDSAVYLCASSLAVGGSTDTQYFGPGTRLTVL.

This sequence joins TRBV5-8 and TRBJ2-1, with D perhaps TRBD2 (6 bases). Per germline, CDR1 SGHTS and CDR2 YDEGEE. The length of the CDR3 is 18 residues. Trimming removed 5 bases at V and 4 bases at J, with 25 bases between. The CDR3 sequence is CASSLTGPMGGTYNEQFF. In nucleotides, the CDR3 is TGTGCCAGCAGTTTGACGGGGCCGATGGGCGGGACGTACAATGAGCAGTTCTTC.

The rearrangement uses TRBV9 and TRBJ2-5, with 7 positions matching TRBD2. With 3 bases clipped from V and 1 base from J, the junction kept 12 bases outside the gene matches. The CDR3 runs 17 residues. The germline V gene has CDR1 SGDLS and CDR2 YYNGEE. The CDR3 here is CASSEAPSGGSQETQYF. The CDR3 nucleotides are TGTGCCAGCAGCGAGGCCCCTAGCGGAGGGTCCCAAGAGACCCAGTACTTC.

This sequence joins TRBV19 and TRBJ2-2, with D perhaps matching TRBD1 (6 bases). V was trimmed by 9 bases and J by 9 bases, leaving 8 bases between them. This CDR3 comprises 10 residues. From germline, CDR1 is LNHDA and CDR2 SQIVND (reference sequence). The CDR3 sequence is CASRDRELFF. The CDR3 DNA follows: TGTGCCAGCCGGGACAGGGAGCTGTTTTTT.

The J gene is TRBJ1-4, the V gene TRBV5-1; 9 positions agree with TRBD1. The CDR3 extends over 18 amino acids. The germline CDR1 and CDR2 sequences are SGHRS and YFSETQ. V shed 4 bases and J 2 bases; nucleotides not matched to a gene: 12. This CDR3 is CASSPPGQGGGTNEKLFF. The CDR3, as DNA: TGCGCCAGCAGCCCCCCGGGACAGGGAGGGGGCACTAATGAAAAACTGTTTTTT.

The chain recombines TRBV5-1 with TRBJ1-3; D remains unclear. CDR3 length: 15 residues. Trimming left V 2 bases short and J 0 bases short, with 9 bases between. From germline, CDR1 is SGHRS and CDR2 YFSETQ. The CDR3 coding sequence is TGCGCCAGCAGCTTACCCGATAACTCTGGAAACACCATATATTTT. It encodes CASSLPDNSGNTIYF.

The count of this clone is one. The J gene is TRBJ1-1, the V gene TRBV19; TRBD1 matches at 9 bases. This CDR3 has 16 amino acids. The V gene end was trimmed by 5 bases and the J gene end by 4 bases; junction bases not matched to a gene: 11. Germline V lookup: CDR1 LNHDA, CDR2 SQIVND (reference sequence). CDR3 protein: CASSLLPGQGITEAFF. The CDR3 DNA reads as TGTGCCAGTAGTTTGTTGCCGGGACAGGGTATCACTGAAGCTTTCTTT.

This sequence joins TRBV6-6 and TRBJ2-7; tentatively, D is TRBD1 or TRBD2 (5 bases each). Germline V gene sequence: CDR1 MNHNY, CDR2 SVGAGI (reference sequence). The CDR3 totals 16 residues. V lost 6 bases and J lost 3, with 21 bases in between. CDR3 coding DNA: TGTGCCAGCAGACGCGGCGGGCAGGGAAAAGTCTACGAGCAGTACTTC. Protein product: CASRRGGQGKVYEQYF.

The genes are TRBV11-2 and TRBJ2-3, with 8 bases fitting TRBD1. The CDR3 has 15 amino acids. The germline V gene has CDR1 SGHAT and CDR2 FQNNGV. V trimming: 1 base; J trimming: 4 bases; junction bases outside the gene matches: 4. The CDR3 nucleotides are TGTGCCAGCAGCTTAGGGACAGGGAACGCAGATACGCAGTATTTT. It codes for CASSLGTGNADTQYF.

The genes are TRBV27 and TRBJ2-2, with 8 bases aligning to TRBD2. V was clipped by 5 bases and J by 6 bases; unmatched bases: 14. This CDR3 is 17 amino acids long. Germline lookup yields CDR1 MNHEY and CDR2 SMNVEV (reference sequence). CDR3 amino acids: CASSNLLAEAGAGELFF. CDR3 nucleotides: TGTGCCAGCAGTAACCTTCTAGCGGAAGCGGGGGCCGGGGAGCTGTTTTTT.

The chain joins TRBV6-5 to TRBJ2-2; 7 bases line up with TRBD2. Germline trimming cut 8 bases from V and 6 bases from J; bases unmatched to any gene: 9. The CDR3 sequence is 14 residues long. Germline V CDR1 and CDR2: MNHEY, SVGAGI. The CDR3 is CASQRGVTAGELFF. CDR3 DNA sequence: TGTGCCAGCCAACGGGGGGTAACAGCCGGGGAGCTGTTTTTT.

CDR3 bases: TGTGCCAGCGGACAGGGTTTTGGCTACACCTTC. Translating it yields CASGQGFGYTF. The J gene is TRBJ1-2, the V gene TRBV27, with 8 bases identical to TRBD1. Unmatched junction bases numbered 3, after V lost 8 bases and J lost 7 bases. CDR1 and CDR2 (germline): MNHEY, SMNVEV (reference sequence). The length of the CDR3 is 11 residues.

V gene TRBV9 combines with J gene TRBJ2-7; D gene uncertain. CDR1 and CDR2 (germline): SGDLS, YYNGEE. V lost 0 bases and J 2 bases, leaving 6 bases between the germline ends. The CDR3 has 13 amino acids. Written as DNA, the CDR3 is TGTGCCAGCAGCGTAGACTGGACCTACGAGCAGTACTTC. This translates into CASSVDWTYEQYF.

The chain recombines TRBV5-1 with TRBJ2-3; 7 bases are a match to TRBD2. V shed 7 bases and J 6 bases; nucleotides not matched to a gene: 14. Germline CDR1 reads SGHRS; CDR2 reads YFSETQ. The CDR3 is 15 residues long. CDR3 amino acids: CASRPPAGEGDTQYF. CDR3 nucleotide sequence: TGCGCCAGCCGCCCCCCGGCGGGGGAAGGGGATACGCAGTATTTT. Full variable domain (outside the CDR3, taken from reference TRBV5-1 and TRBJ2-3): KAGVTQTPRYLIKTRGQQVTLSCSPISGHRSVSWYQQTPGQGLQFLFEYFSETQRNKGNFPGRFSGRQFSNSRSEMNVSTLELGDSALYLCASRPPAGEGDTQYFGPGTRLTVL.

This clone was seen a handful of times. The rearrangement uses TRBV29-1 and TRBJ1-1, with TRBD1 as a possible D gene (6 bases). Per the germline V gene, CDR1 is SQVTM and CDR2 is ANQGSEA. CDR3 length equals 13 residues. Trimming removed 6 bases from V and 0 bases from J, with 11 bases in between. CDR3 coding DNA: TGCAGCGTGGGACACAATCTGAACACTGAAGCTTTCTTT. Protein: CSVGHNLNTEAFF.

The CDR3: CASRLAGGPGNEQFF. The DNA for the CDR3 is TGTGCCTCGAGACTAGCGGGGGGGCCGGGAAATGAGCAGTTCTTC. This chain connects TRBV30 to TRBJ2-1; 14 positions match TRBD2. Germline V gene data show CDR1 as GTSNPN and CDR2 as SVGIG (reference sequence). This CDR3 is built from 15 residues. V lost 7 bases and J lost 7; bases outside the gene matches: 9.

The chain links TRBV19 to TRBJ2-1; 7 bases align to TRBD2. Trimming at V came to 5 bases and at J to 6 bases, leaving 13 bases not matched to a gene. This CDR3 region has 16 residues. The germline gives CDR1 LNHDA, CDR2 SQIVND (reference sequence). CDR3 in amino acids: CASSPPVGGSSNEQFF. The CDR3, as DNA: TGTGCCAGTAGTCCGCCGGTGGGCGGGAGTAGCAATGAGCAGTTCTTC.

About this clone: Different DNA sequences within this sample yield the same CDR3. This rearrangement joins TRBV7-2 to TRBJ2-7, with D uncertain. With 1 base removed from V and 0 bases from J, the gap between germline ends came to 7 bases. The germline CDR1 and CDR2 sequences are SGHTA and FQGNSA. The CDR3 consists of 14 residues. CDR3 bases: TGTGCCAGCAGCTTAGTGTATACCTCCTACGAGCAGTACTTC. It specifies CASSLVYTSYEQYF.

This chain uses TRBV7-2 with TRBJ2-1; 13 bases map to TRBD2. The CDR3 length is 17 residues. In germline, CDR1 is SGHTA, CDR2 FQGNSA. The V gene end was trimmed by 5 bases and the J gene end by 7 bases; junction bases not matched to a gene: 11. This chain's CDR3 is CASSKIRLAGGGNEQFF. In nucleotides, the CDR3 is TGTGCCAGCAGCAAAATAAGACTAGCGGGAGGTGGTAATGAGCAGTTCTTC.

Turning to this clone: Other nucleotide sequences from this sample produce the same CDR3. The genes are TRBV9 and TRBJ2-1, with D perhaps TRBD2 (5 bases). V dropped 0 bases and J dropped 4 bases, with 14 bases sitting between them. The CDR3 has 16 amino acids. Per the germline V gene, CDR1 is SGDLS and CDR2 is YYNGEE. The CDR3 reads CASSVVGRGSYNEQFF. The CDR3, as DNA: TGTGCCAGCAGCGTAGTGGGGAGAGGAAGTTACAATGAGCAGTTCTTC.

The chain recombines TRBV7-2 with TRBJ1-2; tentative D call: TRBD1 (5 bases). From germline, CDR1 is SGHTA and CDR2 FQGNSA. This CDR3 is built from 14 residues. Trimming stripped 2 bases from V and 4 bases from J, with 11 bases between. In DNA, the CDR3 is TGTGCCAGCAGCTTACGGTCGGGGGTCTATGGCTACACCTTC. Its translation is CASSLRSGVYGYTF. The variable domain in full, completed from reference TRBV7-2 and TRBJ1-2, reads GAGVSQSPSNKVTEKGKDVELRCDPISGHTALYWYRQSLGQGLEFLIYFQGNSAPDKSGLPSDRFSAERTGGSVSTLTIQRTQQEDSAVYLCASSLRSGVYGYTFGSGTRLTVV.